The 5 T cell receptor beta chains below come from one sample, sequenced in a study of CD8 T cells in ankylosing spondylitis. Study conclusions and caveats: Seemingly characteristic of ankylosing spondylitis blood was a TCR beta motif consisting of 7 or 8 highly homologous variants.

TCRdb reprocessed the 5' RACE reads via MiXCR and lists one record per CDR3 protein. Of some 800,000 distinct CDR3 sequences in the sample, approximately 12% are singletons; the top ten hold 0.51%. Their antigens remain unidentified. The source material was blood, either unsorted or a sorted T cell fraction (not recorded which). The receptors derive from a male donor with ankylosing spondylitis.

The chain is built from TRBV15 and TRBJ1-1; D is ambiguous. With 5 bases removed from V and 1 base from J, the gap between germline ends came to 14 bases. Germline CDR1 is LNHNV and CDR2 is YYDKDF (reference sequence). The CDR3 has 15 amino acids. The CDR3 region is CATSSQTQGNTEAFF. The DNA of the CDR3 is TGTGCCACCAGCTCGCAAACCCAAGGGAACACTGAAGCTTTCTTT.

This clonotype was seen a handful of times. The chain employs TRBV18 and TRBJ2-2; the match to TRBD1 covers 9 bases. The CDR3 has 16 amino acids. The germline V gene encodes CDR1 KGHSH and CDR2 LQKENI. V was pared by 5 bases and J by 2 bases, with 6 bases of the junction left unmatched. CDR3 nucleotides: TGTGCCAGCTCAACAGGGACAGGGATTAACACCGGGGAGCTGTTTTTT. Translated, it gives CASSTGTGINTGELFF.

Only a few counts were recorded for this clonotype. J is TRBJ1-5 and V is TRBV28, with D unclear. V was pared by 6 bases and J by 4 bases, with 16 bases between. Germline V gives CDR1 MDHEN, CDR2 SYDVKM. The CDR3 contains 15 residues. The DNA of the CDR3 is TGTGCCAGCAGGGCCGGCGGCCCTGAGAATCAGCCCCAGCATTTT. Translation gives CASRAGGPENQPQHF.

This clonotype was observed a few times. This chain links TRBV20-1 with TRBJ2-5; 9 nucleotides agree with TRBD2. CDR1 and CDR2 (germline): DFQATT, SNEGSKA (reference sequence). J gave up 4 bases and V 6 bases, and 12 bases lay outside the gene matches. This CDR3 is built from 15 residues. DNA of the CDR3: TGCAGTGCCCCGATTGGCGGGAGGGAGGGAGAGACCCAGTACTTC. This codes for CSAPIGGREGETQYF.

This clonotype has at least ten counts. This chain uses TRBV20-1 with TRBJ2-1; no firm D call. V shed 2 bases and J shed 4 bases, with 0 bases lying between them. This CDR3 is built from 10 residues. The germline gives CDR1 DFQATT, CDR2 SNEGSKA (reference sequence). The DNA of the CDR3 is TGCAGTGCTAGATACAATGAGCAGTTCTTC. Amino acids: CSARYNEQFF.